This T cell receptor (beta chain) appears in the sequencing data of a study of human T cells and chemical hapten exposure. TCRdb re-derived calls from the RACE reads in MiXCR, one entry per CDR3 protein. The data contain some 170,000 distinct CDR3 sequences, 20% to 25% of them singletons. Sample time point: patch test 1, 2 weeks after DPC sensitization. Described treatment: therapeutic diphenylcyclopropenone sensitization with weekly scalp DPC. V trimming: 7 bases; J trimming: 5 bases; junction bases outside the gene matches: 10. This CDR3 is 15 amino acids long. CDR1 is SNHLY and CDR2 is FYNNEI in the germline V gene.

This clonotype was obtained from a woman between 45 and 65 years old with alopecia areata. Some clones in this sample may be carry-over from other donors' samples. The chain links TRBV2 to TRBJ1-1; 10 bases are shared with TRBD1. Sequences were derived from whole blood, sampled in connection with sensitization to the hapten diphenylcyclopropenone (DPC). For the CDR3, the DNA is TGTGCCAGCACCCGTGGGGACAGGGGCAGGACTGAAGCTTTCTTT. Translating gives CASTRGDRGRTEAFF.